The TCR beta chain under discussion was sequenced for a study of beta chain features in type 1 diabetes. This clone was detected a few times. The antigen is unknown. Study-wide results and limits: TCRB CDR3s were moderately but significantly shorter in Type 1 diabetes patients in all four CD4+ subsets.

Sequencing targeted expressed TCRB transcripts, as all isolated RNA had been reverse transcribed. Produced via immunoSEQ multiplex PCR; TCRdb's table is partial and in-frame only. The data contain almost 350,000 clones, approximately 9.9% of them seen just once; the ten biggest clones take up approximately 1%. Germline-derived CDR1 and CDR2 are LGHNA and YNFKEQ. The trim removed 1 base at V and 5 bases at J, leaving 5 bases unmatched. This CDR3 region has 16 residues. V usage is TRBV4-2 and J usage is TRBJ2-1, with 10 bases fitting TRBD2. Source material: central memory CD4+ T cells from blood. The receptor comes from a man aged 30 to 45 with type 1 diabetes. The CDR3 loop reads CASSQGTSGLNNEQFF. As DNA, the CDR3 is TGTGCCAGCAGCCAAGGGACTAGCGGTCTTAACAATGAGCAGTTCTTC.